Shown below are 4 T cell receptor beta chains from a single sample sequenced in a study of shared clonotypes between healthy human individuals. The assay was immunoSEQ multiplex PCR, and TCRdb's table has in-frame clones only and misses some. This sample has millions of clones, with approximately 94% found just once. Naive CD8 populations comprised CD45RO-negative cells positively selected for CCR7, excluding terminally differentiated effector memory CD45RA+ cells. The sample comprised naive CD8+ T cells sorted from blood. The receptors derive from a man aged 18 to 29 in good health.

The gene calls are TRBV13 and TRBJ1-1; 12 bases map to TRBD1. The CDR3 covers 17 residues. The germline gives CDR1 PRHDT, CDR2 FYEKMQ (reference sequence). J lost 5 bases, V lost 3 bases, and 10 bases had no gene match. CDR3 sequence: CASSFTGTGGMGTEAFF. Here the CDR3 DNA reads TGTGCCAGCAGCTTCACCGGGACAGGGGGCATGGGGACTGAAGCTTTCTTT. Variable domain in full (rest from reference TRBV13 and TRBJ1-1): AAGVIQSPRHLIKEKRETATLKCYPIPRHDTVYWYQQGPGQDPQFLISFYEKMQSDKGSIPDRFSAQQFSDYHSELNMSSLELGDSALYFCASSFTGTGGMGTEAFFGQGTRLTVV.

The chain has TRBV7-3 and TRBJ2-3, with 7 bases aligning to TRBD1. This CDR3 spans 15 amino acids. The V gene end was trimmed by 6 bases and the J gene end by 3 bases; junction bases not matched to a gene: 9. Germline CDR1 and CDR2: SGHTA and FQGTGA. CDR3 sequence: CASSSTGLFTDTQYF. The CDR3 nucleotides read TGTGCCAGCAGTTCGACAGGGCTTTTTACAGATACGCAGTATTTT.

V is TRBV5-1 and J is TRBJ2-2, with D tentatively TRBD1 (5 bases). The CDR3 covers 15 residues. The V end lost 5 bases, the J end lost 5 bases, and 16 bases lay between the germline ends. Germline CDR1 reads SGHRS; CDR2 reads YFSETQ. The CDR3 loop reads CASSSREIWTGELFF. The CDR3 nucleotides are TGCGCCAGCAGTTCCAGGGAAATATGGACCGGGGAGCTGTTTTTT.

The chain uses TRBV28 and TRBJ2-2, with 11 bases identical to TRBD1. Germline CDR1 is MDHEN and CDR2 is SYDVKM. This CDR3 has 16 amino acids. The V and J ends lost 5 bases and 7 bases, in that order; junction bases with no gene match: 9. As DNA, the CDR3 is TGTGCCAGCAGTCCGCCGGGACAGGGGGTCGGCGGGGAGCTGTTTTTT. It translates to CASSPPGQGVGGELFF.